The subject of this entry is one T cell receptor (beta chain). The target of this receptor is not known. Per-base qualities were not stored, and no clone one base away is much larger. Genomic DNA was isolated from the sorted cells so that the TCRbeta CDR3 region could be sequenced. The immunoSEQ Assay was used for sequencing of TCRbeta CDR3 regions. In its TCRdb copy, this immuneACCESS table keeps in-frame sequences only and misses some clones. Where compared with another copy, unresolved V genes explain less than half of these, and the others have no known cause. The table for this sample lists fewer than 85,000 clones; around 92% of them were counted only once. The top ten clones comprise approximately 2.3% of the sample. This sample is drawn from a study of OX40 agonist ivuxolimab in advanced cancers. A note on the overall study: The costimulatory receptor OX40 (CD134) was targeted by ivuxolimab, a fully human IgG2 agonistic monoclonal antibody. Intravenous ivuxolimab was administered to patients every 2 weeks at six dose levels: 0.01, 0.1, 0.3, 1.5, 3 and 10 mg/kg. Of the approximately 50 dose-escalation patients, hepatocellular carcinoma was present in 19, melanoma in around 15, renal cell carcinoma in 9 and head and neck cancer in 9. In the dose-escalation cohort, 82.7% of patients were male, and the mean age was approximately 60 years, with a range of about 23 to 90. Patients were allowed to have had prior anti-PD-1, anti-PD-L1 or anti-CTLA-4 therapy, and 30% to 40% of the dose-escalation patients had previously received checkpoint inhibitors. Partial responses were achieved by three dose-escalation patients, of whom one had hepatocellular carcinoma and two had cutaneous melanoma. Peripheral TCRbeta sequencing was intended to test whether TCR sequence diversity was altered and clonal T-cell expansion was caused by ivuxolimab. The paper describes the monotherapy dose-escalation part (N of about 57 patients) of the phase I trial of ivuxolimab. Beyond this particular receptor, the publication reports: After ivuxolimab, expanded clones were on average more numerous among CD8+ T cells than among CD4+ T cells. Low levels of normalized T-cell clonal expansion were also seen in some nonresponding patients. At doses of 0.1 to 3.0 mg/kg, clonal expansion of both CD4+ and CD8+ blood T cells was observed from baseline to week 6. The antigen specificity of the clonally expanded peripheral T cells was not determined. Partial responders in the 0.1-3.0 mg/kg groups had among the lowest normalized peripheral clonal expansion, especially among CD8+ T cells.

According to the germline V gene, CDR1 reads ENHRY and CDR2 reads SYGVKD. The CDR3, cysteine through phenylalanine, is 13 amino acids long. CDR3 DNA only is kept here, 39 bases in frame from base 1. V was cut back by 6 bases and J by 2 bases, leaving a gap of 10 bases between them. Patients with a history of autoimmune disease or receiving systemic immunosuppression were excluded from the trial. Peripheral blood for TCR sequencing was drawn from every dose cohort at baseline, at cycle 4 day 1 and at cycle 7 day 1. The samples were drawn from a first-in-human, open-label, multicenter phase I dose-escalation trial of ivuxolimab. Adults with locally advanced or metastatic melanoma, renal cell, hepatocellular, or head and neck squamous cell carcinoma were enrolled in the trial. Before TCR sequencing, CD4+ T cells and CD8+ T cells from peripheral blood were sorted into separate populations.

This clonotype was sampled from an adult with an advanced solid tumor such as melanoma, head and neck, liver or kidney cancer. Recombination linked TRBV10-3 to TRBJ2-5; there is no confident call for the D gene. The specimen was CD4+ or CD8+ T cells sorted from blood, collected in a trial of the OX40 agonist ivuxolimab. The nucleotide sequence is given as TGTGCCATCAGCCCAGCAGATCAAGAGACCCAGTACTTC. This translates into CAISPADQETQYF.